Shown below are 29 T cell receptor beta chains from a single sample sequenced in a study of shared clonotypes between healthy human individuals. The method was immunoSEQ multiplex PCR; TCRdb's version includes in-frame clones alone and lacks a portion of them. Among 2 million to 3 million clones, 93% were seen once, and the ten largest hold roughly 0.36%. Sequencing was performed on naive CD4+ T cells from PBMCs. Described subset: CD45RA+ positively selected. The receptors come from a man between 18 and 29 years old in good health. Some clones in this sample may be carry-over from other donors' samples.

The chain uses TRBV30 and TRBJ1-3; no firm D call. Germline V gives CDR1 GTSNPN, CDR2 SVGIG (reference sequence). The V gene lost 1 base and the J gene lost 14 bases, with 12 bases spanning the gap. CDR3 length: 11 residues. CDR3 coding DNA: TGTGCCTGGAGTGCCCCCACGCCCTTATATTTT. Its protein is CAWSAPTPLYF.

The CDR3 sequence: CASSGEQGVKQPQHF. The CDR3 DNA is TGTGCCAGCAGTGGGGAACAGGGGGTCAAACAGCCCCAGCATTTT. The gene calls are TRBV2 and TRBJ1-5; TRBD1 matches at 8 bases. The CDR3 totals 15 residues. Germline loops: CDR1 SNHLY, CDR2 FYNNEI. The V segment lost 4 bases and the J segment 7 bases; nucleotides outside the gene matches: 9.

The V gene is TRBV7-3, the J gene TRBJ1-1; no firm D call. V lost 5 bases to trimming and J lost 3 bases, with 19 bases between them. The germline V gene encodes CDR1 SGHTA and CDR2 FQGTGA. The CDR3 length is 16 residues. CDR3 DNA: TGTGCCAGCAGCCCAAAGGGTCTCGGCAGTGACACTGAAGCTTTCTTT. Its translation is CASSPKGLGSDTEAFF.

The gene calls are TRBV2 and TRBJ2-6, with D tentatively TRBD2 (6 bases). The CDR3 has 16 amino acids. Germline V gene sequence: CDR1 SNHLY, CDR2 FYNNEI. V was shortened by 5 bases and J by 0 bases, with 11 bases between the two germline ends. CDR3 DNA sequence: TGTGCCAGCAGTCGTGGAGGGTACTCTGGGGCCAACGTCCTGACTTTC. Translation: CASSRGGYSGANVLTF.

This clone has only a few counts. This chain uses TRBV7-9 with TRBJ2-7, with 10 nucleotides matching TRBD2. V shed 8 bases, J shed 5 bases, and the junction held 9 bases outside the gene matches. Germline CDR1 and CDR2: SEHNR and FQNEAQ (reference sequence). The CDR3 extends over 14 amino acids. The CDR3 reads CASLAGAKDNEQYF. The CDR3 coding sequence is TGTGCCAGCCTAGCGGGAGCCAAAGACAACGAGCAGTACTTC.

The chain is built from TRBV28 and TRBJ1-2; unclear D gene. Germline V gene data show CDR1 as MDHEN and CDR2 as SYDVKM. The length of the CDR3 is 15 residues. V was pared by 7 bases and J by 5 bases, with 20 bases between. The CDR3 DNA reads as TGTGCCAGCACCACCGGACCAGGCGGTCCTTATGGCTACACCTTC. Amino acids: CASTTGPGGPYGYTF.

The gene calls are TRBV7-2 and TRBJ2-2, with a possible D match to TRBD1 (5 bases). Germline V gene lookup returns CDR1 SGHTA and CDR2 FQGNSA. CDR3 length: 15 amino acids. V was cut by 5 bases and J by 4 bases, with 14 bases left in between. The CDR3 DNA sequence: TGTGCCAGCAGCACCCTGAGACAGAGCACCGGGGAGCTGTTTTTT. This sequence encodes CASSTLRQSTGELFF. The full variable domain, with the rest looked up from reference TRBV7-2 and TRBJ2-2, is GAGVSQSPSNKVTEKGKDVELRCDPISGHTALYWYRQSLGQGLEFLIYFQGNSAPDKSGLPSDRFSAERTGGSVSTLTIQRTQQEDSAVYLCASSTLRQSTGELFFGEGSRLTVL.

V is TRBV9 and J is TRBJ2-2, with 11 bases aligning to TRBD2. Germline V gene lookup returns CDR1 SGDLS and CDR2 YYNGEE. V shed 10 bases and J 0 bases; nucleotides not matched to a gene: 5. The CDR3 is made up of 15 amino acids. The chain's CDR3 is CASGLAGANTGELFF. CDR3 nucleotide sequence: TGTGCCTCCGGACTAGCGGGCGCGAACACCGGGGAGCTGTTTTTT.

The chain recombines TRBV28 with TRBJ2-4; TRBD1 matches at 11 bases. V shed 5 bases and J 3 bases; nucleotides not matched to a gene: 9. Germline V gene sequence: CDR1 MDHEN, CDR2 SYDVKM. The CDR3 has 17 residues. The CDR3 reads CASSGRRDRGGKNIQYF. For the CDR3, the DNA is TGTGCCAGCAGTGGACGCCGGGACAGGGGGGGCAAAAACATTCAGTACTTC. Supplemented by reference TRBV28 and TRBJ2-4, the full variable domain reads DVKVTQSSRYLVKRTGEKVFLECVQDMDHENMFWYRQDPGLGLRLIYFSYDVKMKEKGDIPEGYSVSREKKERFSLILESASTNQTSMYLCASSGRRDRGGKNIQYFGAGTRLSVL.

This clone occurred a few times. The J gene is TRBJ2-5, the V gene TRBV19; D possibly corresponds to TRBD2 (6 bases). The CDR3 covers 15 residues. Trimming took 5 bases from V and 0 from J, leaving 13 bases between them. Looked up from germline, CDR1 is LNHDA and CDR2 is SQIVND (reference sequence). The CDR3 DNA reads as TGTGCCAGTAGTGGGCTAGCGCAAAACCAAGAGACCCAGTACTTC. Its protein product is CASSGLAQNQETQYF.

The chain links TRBV6-6 to TRBJ2-1, with 10 bases identical to TRBD1. Germline V gives CDR1 MNHNY, CDR2 SVGAGI (reference sequence). The CDR3 covers 15 residues. The junction had 10 bases not matched to a gene; V was cut back by 8 bases and J by 6 bases. CDR3 in DNA: TGTGCCAGCGGGACAGGGGTGTTCGGCGGCAATGAGCAGTTCTTC. It translates to CASGTGVFGGNEQFF.

Regarding this clone: Other DNA sequences in this specimen translate into the identical CDR3. The J gene is TRBJ1-5, the V gene TRBV7-9, with D possibly matching TRBD1 (5 bases). The V gene's germline CDR1 is SEHNR and CDR2 FQNEAQ (reference sequence). The CDR3 length is 14 residues. Deletions cut 3 bases from V and 4 bases from J, with 10 bases between. CDR3 sequence: CASSLGRSNQPQHF. CDR3 DNA sequence: TGTGCCAGCAGCTTGGGACGTTCAAATCAGCCCCAGCATTTT.

This sequence joins TRBV18 and TRBJ2-5; perhaps TRBD2 as D (6 bases). Germline-derived CDR1 and CDR2 are KGHSH and LQKENI. The CDR3 sequence is 13 residues long. V gave up 4 bases and J gave up 3 bases, with 9 bases separating them. CDR3 amino acids: CASSRREEETQYF. The CDR3 DNA follows: TGTGCCAGCTCACGAAGGGAGGAAGAGACCCAGTACTTC.

Here the CDR3 DNA reads TGTGCCTGGATATCGTTGGGTAAAGCTTTCTTT. Translated, it gives CAWISLGKAFF. The rearrangement joins TRBV30 to TRBJ1-1; no definite D call. CDR3 size: 11 residues. CDR1 is GTSNPN and CDR2 is SVGIG in the germline V gene (reference sequence). V lost 4 bases to trimming and J lost 9 bases, with 12 bases between them.

The chain joins TRBV19 to TRBJ2-5; 9 nucleotides align to TRBD1. The CDR3 totals 14 residues. Trimming at V came to 6 bases and at J to 2 bases, leaving 4 bases not matched to a gene. The germline gives CDR1 LNHDA, CDR2 SQIVND (reference sequence). The CDR3, as DNA: TGTGCCAGTAGGAGGACAGGGGAACAAGAGACCCAGTACTTC. Encoded protein: CASRRTGEQETQYF. The complete variable domain, with remaining parts taken from reference TRBV19 and TRBJ2-5, reads DGGITQSPKYLFRKEGQNVTLSCEQNLNHDAMYWYRQDPGQGLRLIYYSQIVNDFQKGDIAEGYSVSREKKESFPLTVTSAQKNPTAFYLCASRRTGEQETQYFGPGTRLLVL.

The chain uses TRBV18 and TRBJ1-5, with 12 bases aligning to TRBD1. V was pared by 5 bases and J by 4 bases, with 6 bases of the junction left unmatched. This CDR3 is 16 amino acids long. From germline, CDR1 is KGHSH and CDR2 LQKENI. The CDR3 sequence: CASSYRDRGRNQPQHF. The CDR3 DNA sequence: TGTGCCAGCTCATATCGGGACAGGGGGCGGAATCAGCCCCAGCATTTT.

The rearrangement uses TRBV9 and TRBJ2-2, with 13 bases fitting TRBD2. The CDR3 is 16 amino acids. The germline CDR1 and CDR2 sequences are SGDLS and YYNGEE. V lost 8 bases to trimming and J lost 3 bases; unmatched junction nucleotides: 7. The CDR3 DNA reads TGTGCCAGTACCCGGACTAGCGGGGGTTACACCGGGGAGCTGTTTTTT. It yields the protein CASTRTSGGYTGELFF.

This chain links TRBV6-6 with TRBJ2-1; D gene unclear. Trimming removed 7 bases from V and 8 bases from J, with 12 bases in between. The length of the CDR3 is 12 residues. Germline V gene sequence: CDR1 MNHNY, CDR2 SVGAGI (reference sequence). In DNA form, the CDR3 reads TGTGCCAGCACTCTAGTAGGGCATGAGCAGTTCTTC. Encoded protein: CASTLVGHEQFF.

The chain uses TRBV6-1 and TRBJ1-1; D remains ambiguous. The ends were cut back, 9 bases at V and 2 bases at J, with 7 bases in the middle. CDR3 size: 11 residues. Germline V gene data show CDR1 as MNHNS and CDR2 as SASEGT. CDR3 protein: CASHFNTEAFF. CDR3 in DNA: TGTGCCAGTCACTTTAACACTGAAGCTTTCTTT.

This chain joins TRBV6-5 and TRBJ1-4; D uncertain. The CDR3 spans 15 residues. Trimming left V 5 bases short and J 5 bases short, with 15 bases between. Germline V gene sequence: CDR1 MNHEY, CDR2 SVGAGI. DNA of the CDR3: TGTGCCAGCAGTCCCTCGTGGGTATCGAATGAAAAACTGTTTTTT. It specifies CASSPSWVSNEKLFF.

This chain uses TRBV5-1 with TRBJ2-2; TRBD2 aligns across 13 bases. The V segment lost 2 bases and the J segment 10 bases; nucleotides outside the gene matches: 11. The CDR3 sequence is 17 residues long. The germline V gene encodes CDR1 SGHRS and CDR2 YFSETQ. The CDR3 loop is CASSFTWTSGRTPELFF. CDR3 DNA: TGCGCCAGCAGCTTCACCTGGACTAGCGGGAGAACGCCGGAGCTGTTTTTT.

This chain connects TRBV11-2 to TRBJ1-1; D is uncertain. The CDR3 is made up of 13 amino acids. With 1 base removed from V and 6 bases from J, the gap between germline ends came to 9 bases. Germline CDR1 is SGHAT and CDR2 is FQNNGV. DNA of the CDR3: TGTGCCAGCAGCTTAGGGCGGAGCCCTGAAGCTTTCTTT. Translating it yields CASSLGRSPEAFF.

About this clone itself: At the DNA level, this CDR3 is encoded by other sequences in the same sample as well. The CDR3, as DNA: TGTGCCAGCAGTTTGTCCTCTGGGGCCAACGTCCTGACTTTC. Amino acids: CASSLSSGANVLTF. V is TRBV28 and J is TRBJ2-6; D gene unclear. CDR3 size: 14 residues. Trimming stripped 3 bases from V and 0 bases from J, with 3 bases between. Germline V CDR1 and CDR2: MDHEN, SYDVKM.

This clone was counted a few times. The chain joins TRBV27 to TRBJ1-2; 7 bases match TRBD1. Losses at the gene ends were 8 bases for V and 3 bases for J; bases not matched to a gene: 9. Germline CDR1 reads MNHEY; CDR2 reads SMNVEV (reference sequence). The CDR3 is 14 amino acids. The CDR3 reads CASRRTGWDYGYTF. Written as DNA, the CDR3 is TGTGCCAGCCGCCGGACAGGTTGGGACTATGGCTACACCTTC.

The chain uses TRBV19 and TRBJ2-4; 7 bases match TRBD1. This CDR3 region has 14 residues. The trim removed 7 bases at V and 4 bases at J, leaving 7 bases unmatched. CDR1 and CDR2 (germline): LNHDA, SQIVND (reference sequence). CDR3 sequence: CASTLRGQKNIQYF. As DNA, the CDR3 is TGTGCCAGTACCTTAAGGGGACAGAAAAACATTCAGTACTTC.

The chain employs TRBV12-5 and TRBJ2-1, with D perhaps TRBD2 (6 bases). The germline V gene encodes CDR1 LGHNT and CDR2 FRNRAP. V lost 0 bases and J lost 7, with 19 bases in between. There are 17 residues in the CDR3. The CDR3 DNA reads TGTGCTAGTGGTTTGGTAATGGGGACGGGAGAGAGGAATGAGCAGTTCTTC. Its translation is CASGLVMGTGERNEQFF.

The rearrangement uses TRBV7-3 and TRBJ1-1; D is unclear. V gave up 5 bases and J gave up 0 bases, with 10 bases separating them. Germline CDR1 SGHTA, CDR2 FQGTGA. The CDR3 is 14 residues long. As DNA, the CDR3 is TGTGCCAGCAGCCCAAGCCTCCTGAACACTGAAGCTTTCTTT. Residues: CASSPSLLNTEAFF.

This sequence joins TRBV6-1 and TRBJ2-7; D is possibly TRBD2 (6 bases). There are 15 residues in the CDR3. Germline CDR1 reads MNHNS; CDR2 reads SASEGT. V dropped 5 bases and J dropped 4 bases, with 18 bases sitting between them. The chain's CDR3 is CASSTSYGRGYEQYF. The CDR3 region has the DNA TGTGCCAGCAGTACCTCTTACGGGAGAGGGTACGAGCAGTACTTC.

The chain carries TRBV19 and TRBJ2-3; 7 nucleotides match TRBD2. The germline gives CDR1 LNHDA, CDR2 SQIVND (reference sequence). The CDR3 has 15 residues. With 5 bases clipped from V and 3 bases from J, the junction kept 8 bases outside the gene matches. CDR3 coding DNA: TGTGCCAGTAGTGGGCGGGGGAGTAGGACAGATACGCAGTATTTT. This codes for CASSGRGSRTDTQYF.